Presented here are 24 T cell receptor beta chains from one specimen sequenced in a study of CD8 T cells in ankylosing spondylitis. In TCRdb, the 5' RACE reads were re-called with MiXCR into one record per CDR3 protein. The table records some 9,400 distinct CDR3 sequences, around 5.5% of them present only once. Material: blood, either unsorted or a sorted T cell fraction (not recorded which). The source of these receptors is a female donor with ankylosing spondylitis or in good health (not recorded which).

By share of the sample, this clonotype is medium-sized. The chain uses TRBV9 and TRBJ2-7; no reliable D call. V was shortened by 2 bases and J by 5 bases, with 11 bases between the two germline ends. The CDR3 covers 13 residues. Germline CDR1 SGDLS, CDR2 YYNGEE. The CDR3, as DNA: TGTGCCAGCAGCGTGGGGTGGCAGGACGAGCAGTACTTC. Protein sequence: CASSVGWQDEQYF.

In this sample, this clonotype turned up many times. This chain joins TRBV9 and TRBJ2-7; D gene uncertain. V was shortened by 4 bases and J by 3 bases, with 11 bases between the two germline ends. Germline V CDR1 and CDR2: SGDLS, YYNGEE. There are 13 residues in the CDR3. The CDR3 DNA is TGTGCCAGCAGCCCCCCGACGGGCTACGAGCAGTACTTC. Translation: CASSPPTGYEQYF.

This clonotype was counted ten times or more. The V and J genes are TRBV9 and TRBJ2-2; D is uncertain. Germline CDR1 reads SGDLS; CDR2 reads YYNGEE. Trimming stripped 4 bases from V and 6 bases from J, with 13 bases between. The CDR3 is 14 amino acids. CDR3 sequence: CASSPWPDSGELFF. The CDR3 bases are TGTGCCAGCAGCCCTTGGCCAGATTCCGGGGAGCTGTTTTTT. The full variable domain, in which reference TRBV9 and TRBJ2-2 provide the parts outside the CDR3, is DSGVTQTPKHLITATGQRVTLRCSPRSGDLSVYWYQQSLDQGLQFLIQYYNGEERAKGNILERFSAQQFPDLHSELNLSSLELGDSALYFCASSPWPDSGELFFGEGSRLTVL.

The rearrangement joins TRBV9 to TRBJ2-3; D uncertain. This CDR3 contains 13 residues. The germline V gene has CDR1 SGDLS and CDR2 YYNGEE. Trimming took off 2 bases at V and 0 bases at J, with 4 bases between the two ends. The CDR3 is CASSVPSTDTQYF. For the CDR3, the DNA is TGTGCCAGCAGCGTCCCTAGCACAGATACGCAGTATTTT.

This rearrangement joins TRBV9 to TRBJ2-7; D remains ambiguous. Trimming took 0 bases from V and 5 from J, leaving 12 bases between them. CDR3 length: 14 amino acids. Germline CDR1 is SGDLS and CDR2 is YYNGEE. CDR3 in DNA: TGTGCCAGCAGCGTAGATTCGGATACTAACGAGCAGTACTTC. Translating it yields CASSVDSDTNEQYF.

J is TRBJ2-7 and V is TRBV9; D not resolved. Trimming pared 4 bases from V and 11 bases from J, leaving 19 bases between. The CDR3 is 13 residues long. Per germline, CDR1 SGDLS and CDR2 YYNGEE. The CDR3 DNA reads as TGTGCCAGCAGCAAGAAACCAACGCAGGCGAAGTACTTC. It codes for CASSKKPTQAKYF.

Ten or more counts support this clonotype. The V and J genes are TRBV9 and TRBJ2-2; 7 bases match TRBD2. After removal of 4 bases from V and 4 bases from J, the junction contained 1 base not matched to a gene. CDR1 is SGDLS, CDR2 YYNGEE, per germline. The CDR3 loop spans 13 amino acids. This CDR3 reads CASSLAGTGELFF. DNA for the CDR3: TGTGCCAGCAGCTTAGCGGGCACCGGGGAGCTGTTTTTT.

This clonotype is termed medium-sized. The gene calls are TRBV9 and TRBJ2-3; D possibly corresponds to TRBD2 (7 bases). Deletions cut 1 base from V and 1 base from J, with 16 bases between. Looked up from germline, CDR1 is SGDLS and CDR2 is YYNGEE. The CDR3 runs to 17 residues. CDR3 loop: CASSVSNGGQGTDTQYF. In nucleotides, the CDR3 is TGTGCCAGCAGCGTAAGCAACGGGGGGCAAGGCACAGATACGCAGTATTTT.

This clonotype has a count of ten or more. This chain uses TRBV9 with TRBJ2-3, with D perhaps matching TRBD1 (6 bases). CDR1 and CDR2 from the germline V gene are SGDLS and YYNGEE. The CDR3 has 15 amino acids. With 7 bases removed from V and 0 bases from J, the gap between germline ends came to 15 bases. CDR3 region: CASRPGVDSTDTQYF. The DNA of the CDR3 is TGTGCCAGCCGCCCAGGGGTGGACAGCACAGATACGCAGTATTTT.

In its sample, this clonotype ranks as large (0.1 to 1%). The rearrangement uses TRBV9 and TRBJ2-1; D remains ambiguous. Between the trimmed V and J ends, which lost 0 bases and 2 bases, there was a span of 15 bases. Germline CDR1 SGDLS, CDR2 YYNGEE. The CDR3 has 17 amino acids. DNA of the CDR3: TGTGCCAGCAGCGTAGAAATGGAGATTGACACCTACAATGAGCAGTTCTTC. Translated, it gives CASSVEMEIDTYNEQFF. Supplemented by reference TRBV9 and TRBJ2-1, the full variable domain reads DSGVTQTPKHLITATGQRVTLRCSPRSGDLSVYWYQQSLDQGLQFLIQYYNGEERAKGNILERFSAQQFPDLHSELNLSSLELGDSALYFCASSVEMEIDTYNEQFFGPGTRLTVL.

This clonotype appeared many times. The rearrangement uses TRBV9 and TRBJ2-7; TRBD2 aligns across 13 bases. From germline, CDR1 is SGDLS and CDR2 YYNGEE. Losses at the gene ends were 3 bases for V and 5 bases for J; bases not matched to a gene: 5. This CDR3 has 15 residues. The CDR3 DNA reads as TGTGCCAGCAGCGGTGGACTAGCGGGGGCCCACGAGCAGTACTTC. Residues: CASSGGLAGAHEQYF.

This clonotype was observed at least ten times. The chain combines TRBV9 with TRBJ2-6; D is possibly TRBD1 (6 bases). The CDR3 covers 18 residues. The V and J ends lost 0 bases and 0 bases respectively, with 13 bases between them. Germline CDR1 reads SGDLS; CDR2 reads YYNGEE. CDR3: CASSVDRAYISGANVLTF. DNA of the CDR3: TGTGCCAGCAGCGTAGACAGGGCCTATATCTCTGGGGCCAACGTCCTGACTTTC.

The V and J genes are TRBV1 and TRBJ2-7. TRBV1 is listed as a pseudogene. The CDR3 has 15 residues. The CDR3 loop is CTSSQDLSRLMEQYF. For the CDR3, the DNA is TGCACCAGCAGCCAAGATTTGTCTCGGCTGATGGAGCAGTACTTC.

This clonotype showed up just a few times. V gene TRBV9 combines with J gene TRBJ2-1, with D perhaps assigned TRBD1 or TRBD2 (8 bases each). Trimming took off 3 bases at V and 9 bases at J, with 34 bases between the two ends. The germline gives CDR1 SGDLS, CDR2 YYNGEE. The CDR3 extends over 20 amino acids. The CDR3 is CASSAHRDRPSAGVGGEQFF. CDR3 coding DNA: TGTGCCAGCAGCGCACACCGGGACAGGCCCTCAGCGGGAGTAGGCGGTGAGCAGTTCTTC. Full variable domain (outside the CDR3, taken from reference TRBV9 and TRBJ2-1): DSGVTQTPKHLITATGQRVTLRCSPRSGDLSVYWYQQSLDQGLQFLIQYYNGEERAKGNILERFSAQQFPDLHSELNLSSLELGDSALYFCASSAHRDRPSAGVGGEQFFGPGTRLTVL.

This clonotype occurred many times. The chain combines TRBV9 with TRBJ1-2; 8 bases agree with TRBD1. The junction had 6 bases not matched to a gene; V was cut back by 0 bases and J by 5 bases. CDR3 length: 15 amino acids. Germline CDR1 is SGDLS and CDR2 is YYNGEE. Here the CDR3 reads CASSVAETGVYGYTF. The CDR3 nucleotides are TGTGCCAGCAGCGTAGCCGAGACAGGGGTATATGGCTACACCTTC.

As regards this clonotype: It may be a read error: a sequence one base away is much more abundant. J is TRBJ2-3 and V is TRBV9; 11 bases match TRBD1. V gave up 0 bases and J gave up 8 bases; unmatched junction bases: 5. The CDR3 is 15 amino acids. Germline lookup yields CDR1 SGDLS and CDR2 YYNGEE. CDR3 region: CASSVGDRGTVTQYF. Written as DNA, the CDR3 is TGTGCCAGCAGCGTAGGGGACAGGGGGACCGTTACGCAGTATTTT.

This clonotype was seen a handful of times. The gene calls are TRBV9 and TRBJ2-1; TRBD2 aligns across 15 bases. Trimming took 3 bases from V and 9 from J; bases not matched to a gene: 1. There are 14 residues in the CDR3. In germline, CDR1 is SGDLS, CDR2 YYNGEE. The CDR3 nucleotides read TGTGCCAGCAGCGCGGGACTAGCGGGGGGTGAGCAGTTCTTC. It is translated as CASSAGLAGGEQFF.

This clonotype appeared many times. The chain carries TRBV9 and TRBJ1-5, with D perhaps matching TRBD1 (5 bases). V lost 3 bases and J 6 bases, leaving 10 bases between the germline ends. CDR3 length equals 13 residues. The V gene's germline CDR1 is SGDLS and CDR2 YYNGEE. The CDR3 here is CASSGGAGQPQHF. CDR3 DNA sequence: TGTGCCAGCAGCGGCGGGGCAGGTCAGCCCCAGCATTTT.

This clonotype has only a few counts. V is TRBV9 and J is TRBJ2-3, with D perhaps matching TRBD2 (5 bases). The CDR3 runs 15 residues. Germline V gene lookup returns CDR1 SGDLS and CDR2 YYNGEE. V lost 0 bases to trimming and J lost 5 bases, with 13 bases between them. DNA for the CDR3: TGTGCCAGCAGCGTAGCAGATCGGGGTCAAGATACGCAGTATTTT. This codes for CASSVADRGQDTQYF.

By its share, this clonotype is medium-sized. The chain has TRBV9 and TRBJ1-6; no clear D gene. Trimming shortened V by 6 bases and J by 6 bases, and 16 bases separated the two germline ends. Germline assignment: CDR1 SGDLS and CDR2 YYNGEE. This CDR3 has 15 amino acids. CDR3 sequence: CASTPEGTANSPLHF. The CDR3 DNA reads TGTGCCAGCACCCCGGAGGGTACAGCTAATTCACCCCTCCACTTT.

This clonotype has just a few counts. V and J are TRBV9 and TRBJ1-6; D uncertain. CDR1 SGDLS and CDR2 YYNGEE come from the germline V gene. The CDR3 consists of 16 residues. The V end lost 3 bases, the J end lost 0 bases, and 10 bases lay between the germline ends. CDR3 sequence reads: CASSEEGSSYNSPLHF. DNA of the CDR3: TGTGCCAGCAGCGAGGAGGGCAGCTCCTATAATTCACCCCTCCACTTT.

The gene calls are TRBV9 and TRBJ1-2; a weak D match, TRBD1 (5 bases). Germline V gives CDR1 SGDLS, CDR2 YYNGEE. The CDR3 length is 13 residues. Trimming pared 3 bases from V and 9 bases from J, leaving 15 bases between. DNA of the CDR3: TGTGCCAGCAGCGACGACGGGGCGGCGAGCTACACCTTC. It codes for CASSDDGAASYTF.

Worth noting for this clonotype: A much more abundant neighbour one base away suggests this may be a read error. The rearrangement uses TRBV9 and TRBJ2-5; 9 bases are a match to TRBD2. This CDR3 has 17 amino acids. V lost 3 bases, J lost 1 base, and 10 bases stayed unmatched. Germline V gene data show CDR1 as SGDLS and CDR2 as YYNGEE. In DNA form, the CDR3 reads TGTGCCAGCAGCGCCGGACCAGCGGGGGGATTCCAAGAGACCCAGTACTTC. It codes for CASSAGPAGGFQETQYF.

V usage is TRBV9 and J usage is TRBJ1-2; D uncertain. The CDR3 runs to 15 residues. CDR1 and CDR2 (germline): SGDLS, YYNGEE. Trimming shortened V by 1 base and J by 6 bases, and 16 bases separated the two germline ends. The CDR3 coding sequence is TGTGCCAGCAGCGTAACCACGGGGAAAGGAGATGGCTACACCTTC. As protein: CASSVTTGKGDGYTF.